This TCR beta chain was sequenced during a study of long-term antiretroviral therapy in people with HIV. The study used samples holding roughly 1-10 million cryopreserved PBMC before DNA extraction. The study, taken as a whole, reports: Nothing was known about ART adherence, viral resistance or changes in therapy. ART preceded a rise in diversity that nonetheless stayed lower than in transplant donor controls. Versus controls, repertoires in people with HIV had narrower CDR3 length ranges.

On this clone itself: Its target is not known.

The assay, immunoSEQ v3.0, was run at survey level. Method: immunoSEQ multiplex PCR; TCRdb's copy keeps in-frame clones and lacks some. This table holds 6,500 to 7,500 clones, roughly three quarters found once. Trimming cost V 4 bases and J 4 bases; bases outside gene matches: 6. This CDR3 is 15 amino acids long. Germline assignment: CDR1 LNHDA and CDR2 SQIVND (reference sequence). The V call is TRBV19, the J call TRBJ1-4; 7 bases line up with TRBD1. The starting material was unsorted PBMCs, obtained 1.1 years after starting antiretroviral therapy. The sequence derives from a man aged 35 to 55 with HIV. The CDR3 here is CASSTTGARNEKLFF. In DNA form, the CDR3 reads TGTGCCAGTAGTACAACAGGGGCGCGTAATGAAAAACTGTTTTTT.